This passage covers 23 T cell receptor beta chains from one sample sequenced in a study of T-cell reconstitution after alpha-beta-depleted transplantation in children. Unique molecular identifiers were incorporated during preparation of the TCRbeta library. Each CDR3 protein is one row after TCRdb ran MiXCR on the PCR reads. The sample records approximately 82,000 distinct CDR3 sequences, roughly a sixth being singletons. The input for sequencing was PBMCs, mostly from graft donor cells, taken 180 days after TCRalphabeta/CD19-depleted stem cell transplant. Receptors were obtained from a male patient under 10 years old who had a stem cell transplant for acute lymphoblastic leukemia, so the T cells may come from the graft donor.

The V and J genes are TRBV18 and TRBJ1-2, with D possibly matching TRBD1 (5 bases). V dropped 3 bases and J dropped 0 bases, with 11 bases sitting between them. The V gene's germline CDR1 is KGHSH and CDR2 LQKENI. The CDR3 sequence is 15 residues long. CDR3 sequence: CASSPGDGSNYGYTF. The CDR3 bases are TGTGCCAGCTCACCTGGGGACGGGTCTAACTATGGCTACACCTTC.

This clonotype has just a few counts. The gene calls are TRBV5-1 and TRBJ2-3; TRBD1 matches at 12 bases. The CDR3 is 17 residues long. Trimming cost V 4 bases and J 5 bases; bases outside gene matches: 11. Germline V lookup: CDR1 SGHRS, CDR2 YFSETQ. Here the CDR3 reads CASSTGRGTGGGDTQYF. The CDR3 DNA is TGCGCCAGCAGCACAGGACGCGGGACAGGGGGCGGAGATACGCAGTATTTT.

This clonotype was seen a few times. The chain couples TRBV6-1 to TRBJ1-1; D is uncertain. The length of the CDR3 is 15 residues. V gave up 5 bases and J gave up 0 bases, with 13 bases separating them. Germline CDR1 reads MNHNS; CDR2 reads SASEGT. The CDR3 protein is CASSPWRAMNTEAFF. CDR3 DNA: TGTGCCAGCAGTCCGTGGAGGGCTATGAACACTGAAGCTTTCTTT.

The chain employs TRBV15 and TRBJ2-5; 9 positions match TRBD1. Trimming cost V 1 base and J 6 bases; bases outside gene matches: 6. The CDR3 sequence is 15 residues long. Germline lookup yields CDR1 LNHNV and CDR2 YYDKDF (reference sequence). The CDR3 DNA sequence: TGTGCCACCAGCAGAGGGACAGGGGTCATGAAGACCCAGTACTTC. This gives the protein CATSRGTGVMKTQYF.

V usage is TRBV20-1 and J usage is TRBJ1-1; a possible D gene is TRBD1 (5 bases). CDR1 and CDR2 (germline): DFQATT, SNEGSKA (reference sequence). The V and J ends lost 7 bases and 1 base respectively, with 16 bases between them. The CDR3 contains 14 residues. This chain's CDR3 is CSVGIWGGNTEAFF. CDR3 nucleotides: TGCAGTGTTGGAATCTGGGGGGGGAACACTGAAGCTTTCTTT.

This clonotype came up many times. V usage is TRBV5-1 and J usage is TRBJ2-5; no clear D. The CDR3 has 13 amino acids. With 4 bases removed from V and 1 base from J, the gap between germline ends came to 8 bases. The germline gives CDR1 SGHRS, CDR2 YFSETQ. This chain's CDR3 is CASSNPSQETQYF. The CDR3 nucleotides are TGCGCCAGCAGCAATCCCAGCCAAGAGACCCAGTACTTC.

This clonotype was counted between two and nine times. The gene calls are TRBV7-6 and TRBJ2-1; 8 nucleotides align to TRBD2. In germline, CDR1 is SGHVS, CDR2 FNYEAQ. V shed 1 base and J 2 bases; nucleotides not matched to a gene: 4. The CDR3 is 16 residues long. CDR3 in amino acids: CASSLGAGGTYNEQFF. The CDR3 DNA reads TGTGCCAGCAGCTTAGGTGCGGGGGGTACCTACAATGAGCAGTTCTTC.

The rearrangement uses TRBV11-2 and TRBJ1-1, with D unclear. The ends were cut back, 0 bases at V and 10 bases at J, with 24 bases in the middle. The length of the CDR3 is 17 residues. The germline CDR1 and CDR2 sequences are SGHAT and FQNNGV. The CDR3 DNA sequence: TGTGCCAGCAGCTTAGAATTGAAAGTTACCCTCTTAAGTGGAGCTTTCTTT. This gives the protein CASSLELKVTLLSGAFF.

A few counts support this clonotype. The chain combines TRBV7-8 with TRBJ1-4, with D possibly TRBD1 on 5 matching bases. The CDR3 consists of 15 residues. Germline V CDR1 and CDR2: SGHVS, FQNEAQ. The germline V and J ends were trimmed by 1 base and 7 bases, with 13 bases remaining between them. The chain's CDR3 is CASSLGGRRGEKLFF. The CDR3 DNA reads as TGTGCCAGCAGCTTAGGGGGACGGAGGGGTGAAAAACTGTTTTTT.

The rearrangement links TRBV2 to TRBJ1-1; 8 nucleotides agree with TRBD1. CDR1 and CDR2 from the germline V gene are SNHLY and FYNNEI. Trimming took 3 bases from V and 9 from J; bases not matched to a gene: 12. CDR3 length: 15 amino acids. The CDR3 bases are TGTGCCAGCAGTGACCCTAGGACTGGACAGGGACAAGCTTTCTTT. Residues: CASSDPRTGQGQAFF.

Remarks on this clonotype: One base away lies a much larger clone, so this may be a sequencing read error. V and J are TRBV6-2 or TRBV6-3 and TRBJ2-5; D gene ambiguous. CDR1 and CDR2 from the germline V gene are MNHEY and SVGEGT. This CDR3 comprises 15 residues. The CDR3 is CASSRSPGPKETPYF. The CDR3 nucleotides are TGTGCCAGCAGTAGGTCCCCGGGCCCTAAAGAGACCCCGTACTTC.

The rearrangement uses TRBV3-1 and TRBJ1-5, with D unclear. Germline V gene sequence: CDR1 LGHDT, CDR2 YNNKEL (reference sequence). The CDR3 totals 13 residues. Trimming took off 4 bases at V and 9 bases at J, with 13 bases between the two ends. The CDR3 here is CASSLGGAGPQHF. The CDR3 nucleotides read TGTGCCAGCAGCCTAGGAGGTGCTGGGCCCCAGCATTTT. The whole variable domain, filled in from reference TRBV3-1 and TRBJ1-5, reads DTAVSQTPKYLVTQMGNDKSIKCEQNLGHDTMYWYKQDSKKFLKIMFSYNNKELIINETVPNRFSPKSPDKAHLNLHINSLELGDSAVYFCASSLGGAGPQHFGDGTRLSIL.

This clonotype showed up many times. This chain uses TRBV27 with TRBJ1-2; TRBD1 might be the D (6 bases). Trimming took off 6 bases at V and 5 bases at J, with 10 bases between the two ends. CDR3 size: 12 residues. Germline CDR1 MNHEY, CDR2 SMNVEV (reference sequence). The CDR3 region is CASRAGAYGYTF. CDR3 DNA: TGTGCCAGCAGGGCGGGGGCGTATGGCTACACCTTC.

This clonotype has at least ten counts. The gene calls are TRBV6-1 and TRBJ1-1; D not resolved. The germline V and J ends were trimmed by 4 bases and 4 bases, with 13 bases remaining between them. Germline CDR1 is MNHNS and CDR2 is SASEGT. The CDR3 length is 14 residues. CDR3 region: CASSVYGLTTEAFF. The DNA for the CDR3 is TGTGCCAGCAGTGTTTACGGGTTAACCACTGAAGCTTTCTTT.

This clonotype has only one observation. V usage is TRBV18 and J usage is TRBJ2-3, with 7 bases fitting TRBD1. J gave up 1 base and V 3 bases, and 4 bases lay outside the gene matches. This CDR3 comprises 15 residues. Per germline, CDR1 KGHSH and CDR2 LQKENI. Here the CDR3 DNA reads TGTGCCAGCTCACCCGGACAGGCCGGCACAGATACGCAGTATTTT. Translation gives CASSPGQAGTDTQYF.

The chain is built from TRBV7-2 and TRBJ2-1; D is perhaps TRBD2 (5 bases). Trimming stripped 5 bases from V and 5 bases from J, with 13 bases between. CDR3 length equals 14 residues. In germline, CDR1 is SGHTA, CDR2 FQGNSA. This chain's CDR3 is CASSRRTDNNEQFF. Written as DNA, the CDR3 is TGTGCCAGCAGCCGGAGGACGGATAACAATGAGCAGTTCTTC.

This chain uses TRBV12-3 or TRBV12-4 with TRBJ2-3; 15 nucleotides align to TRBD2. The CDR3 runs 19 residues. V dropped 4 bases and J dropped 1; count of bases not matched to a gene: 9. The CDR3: CASSSDRWTSGGGTDTQYF. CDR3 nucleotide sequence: TGTGCCAGCAGTTCCGACCGTTGGACTAGCGGGGGGGGCACAGATACGCAGTATTTT.

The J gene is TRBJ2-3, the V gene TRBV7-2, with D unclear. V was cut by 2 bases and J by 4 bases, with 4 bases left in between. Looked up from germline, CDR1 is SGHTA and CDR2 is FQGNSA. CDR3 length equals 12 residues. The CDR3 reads CASSLYSDTQYF. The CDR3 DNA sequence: TGTGCCAGCAGCTTATACTCAGATACGCAGTATTTT.

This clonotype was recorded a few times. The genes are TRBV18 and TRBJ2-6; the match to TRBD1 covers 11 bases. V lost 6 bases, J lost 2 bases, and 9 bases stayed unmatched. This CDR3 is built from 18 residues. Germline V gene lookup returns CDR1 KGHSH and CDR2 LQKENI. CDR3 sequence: CASSLTGQGAAGANVLTF. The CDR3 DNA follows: TGTGCCAGCTCTCTAACCGGACAGGGGGCGGCTGGGGCCAACGTCCTGACTTTC.

CDR3 region: CASSTGYEQYF. The CDR3 nucleotides read TGTGCCAGCTCGACAGGGTACGAGCAGTACTTC. The J gene is TRBJ2-7, the V gene TRBV7-6; 7 nucleotides align to TRBD1. Per the germline V gene, CDR1 is SGHVS and CDR2 is FNYEAQ. The CDR3 runs to 11 residues. V lost 8 bases and J lost 4; bases outside the gene matches: 2.

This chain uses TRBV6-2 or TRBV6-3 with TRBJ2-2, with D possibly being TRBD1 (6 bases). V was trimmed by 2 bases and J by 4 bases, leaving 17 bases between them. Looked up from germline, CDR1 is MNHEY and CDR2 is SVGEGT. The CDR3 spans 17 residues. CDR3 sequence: CASSYPGTWYFTGELFF. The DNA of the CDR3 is TGTGCCAGCAGTTACCCCGGGACATGGTACTTCACCGGGGAGCTGTTTTTT.

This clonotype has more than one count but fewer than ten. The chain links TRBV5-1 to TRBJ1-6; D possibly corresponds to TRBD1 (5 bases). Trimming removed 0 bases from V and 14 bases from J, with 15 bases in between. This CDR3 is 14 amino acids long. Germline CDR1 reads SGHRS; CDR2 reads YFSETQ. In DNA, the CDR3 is TGCGCCAGCAGCTTGGCAGGGCCTGAGGTGGCCCTCCACTTT. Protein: CASSLAGPEVALHF.

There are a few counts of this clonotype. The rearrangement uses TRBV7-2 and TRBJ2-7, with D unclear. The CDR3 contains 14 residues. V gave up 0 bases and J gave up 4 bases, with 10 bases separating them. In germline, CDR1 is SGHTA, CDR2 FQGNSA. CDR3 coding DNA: TGTGCCAGCAGCTTAGCGGGGATAGGGTACGAGCAGTACTTC. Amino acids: CASSLAGIGYEQYF.